What follows are 28 T cell receptor beta chains derived from one specimen sequenced in a study of prognosis after radiotherapy for stage I lung cancer. The authors amplified TCR beta CDR3 from genomic DNA using two-round multiplex PCR. Each TRBV and TRBJ gene had its own primer in the first PCR round. TCRdb analysed the multiplex PCR reads with MiXCR anew, one entry per CDR3 protein. The sample carries around 19,000 distinct CDR3 sequences, 40% to 55% recorded once. Sample: PBMCs, taken before or after stereotactic body radiation therapy (not recorded which). Receptors originate from a donor older than 45 with non-small cell lung cancer.

A note on this clonotype: Germline and junction disagree at one end, which may indicate a read error. The CDR3 is CAWRASCRGNQSQHF. The CDR3, as DNA: TGTGCCTGGAGGGCATCGTGCAGGGGCAATCAGTCCCAGCATTTT. The V call is TRBV30, the J call TRBJ1-5; weak D call: TRBD1 (6 bases). Germline V gives CDR1 GTSNPN, CDR2 SVGIG (reference sequence). This CDR3 is 15 amino acids long.

V is TRBV28 and J is TRBJ2-3; 9 bases line up with TRBD2. V lost 6 bases, J lost 4 bases, and 11 bases stayed unmatched. The CDR3 spans 16 residues. CDR1 MDHEN and CDR2 SYDVKM come from the germline V gene. The CDR3 DNA reads as TGTGCCAGCAGATCGGGACTAGCTGTAGGAGCAGATACGCAGTATTTT. Protein: CASRSGLAVGADTQYF.

This rearrangement joins TRBV11-3 to TRBJ2-7; 9 nucleotides match TRBD1. CDR1 is SGHNT and CDR2 is YENEEA in the germline V gene. The CDR3 totals 19 residues. V was pared by 4 bases and J by 3 bases, with 19 bases of the junction left unmatched. The CDR3 bases are TGTGCCAGCAGCTCCTTGTCCCGGGACAGGGAGTGGGTAGTCTACGAGCAGTACTTC. It specifies CASSSLSRDREWVVYEQYF.

On this clonotype itself: A much larger clone differs from this one at a single base, so this may be a read error. This rearrangement joins TRBV6-1 to TRBJ2-2, with 9 bases that match TRBD1. Germline CDR1 and CDR2: MNHNS and SASEGT. This CDR3 has 17 residues. CDR3 DNA: TGTGCCAGCAGTGACTCAGGGGGGACAGGGCACACCGGGGGGCTGTTTTTT. Its translation: CASSDSGGTGHTGGLFF.

This chain uses TRBV7-2 with TRBJ1-1, with D possibly being TRBD1 (6 bases). This CDR3 is 14 amino acids long. The germline V and J ends were trimmed by 11 bases and 0 bases, with 16 bases remaining between them. Germline V gives CDR1 SGHTA, CDR2 FQGNSA. The CDR3 loop reads CAGGLGQLNTEAFF. The CDR3 bases are TGTGCCGGGGGCTTAGGACAGTTGAACACTGAAGCTTTCTTT.

On this clonotype: The junction does not match germline at one end; this may be a read error. The chain uses TRBV30 and TRBJ2-7; TRBD2 agrees at 7 bases. The V gene's germline CDR1 is GTSNPN and CDR2 SVGIG (reference sequence). This CDR3 is 13 amino acids long. The DNA of the CDR3 is TGTGCCGGGAGGGCGTCCCCGATCTACGAGCAGTACTTC. Amino acids: CAGRASPIYEQYF. The complete variable domain, with remaining parts taken from reference TRBV30 and TRBJ2-7, reads SQTIHQWPATLVQPVGSPLSLECTVEGTSNPNLYWYRQAAGRGLQLLFYSVGIGQISSEVPQNLSASRPQDRQFILSSKKLLLSDSGFYLCAGRASPIYEQYFGPGTRLTVT.

This clonotype is termed medium-sized. The chain has TRBV30 and TRBJ1-2; the D gene is possibly TRBD1 (5 bases). Germline V lookup: CDR1 GTSNPN, CDR2 SVGIG (reference sequence). V gave up 2 bases and J gave up 6 bases, with 7 bases separating them. The CDR3 is 11 residues long. CDR3: CAWSQGNGYTF. CDR3 sequence (DNA): TGTGCCTGGAGTCAGGGTAATGGCTACACCTTC.

Notes on this clonotype: A much larger clone sits a single nucleotide away, making a read error possible. The chain joins TRBV7-9 to TRBJ2-7, with D unclear. V was cut by 5 bases and J by 0 bases, with 2 bases left in between. Germline V gene data show CDR1 as SEHNR and CDR2 as FQNEAQ (reference sequence). CDR3 length: 11 residues. Written as DNA, the CDR3 is TGTGCCAGCAGCGCCTCCTACGAGCAGTACTTC. Translation: CASSASYEQYF.

This CDR3 is CAWSTGDPGNTIYF. The CDR3, as DNA: TGTGCCTGGAGCACAGGGGATCCTGGAAACACCATATATTTT. V usage is TRBV30 and J usage is TRBJ1-3; TRBD1 agrees at 7 bases. This CDR3 is 14 amino acids long. V shed 3 bases, J shed 2 bases, and the junction held 4 bases outside the gene matches. Per germline, CDR1 GTSNPN and CDR2 SVGIG (reference sequence).

The V gene is TRBV20-1, the J gene TRBJ2-5; D might be TRBD1 (7 bases). Germline V CDR1 and CDR2: DFQATT, SNEGSKA (reference sequence). The CDR3 totals 19 residues. V lost 3 bases to trimming and J lost 2 bases, with 28 bases between them. CDR3 amino acids: CSASPRGYGVEGTQETQYF. The CDR3 bases are TGCAGTGCTAGTCCCAGGGGGTATGGCGTGGAGGGCACGCAAGAGACCCAGTACTTC.

At least ten counts were recorded for this clonotype. The conserved phenylalanine or tryptophan is not found at the CDR3 terminus, so this likely reflects a read error. V is TRBV24-1 and J is TRBJ1-2; TRBD1 matches at 10 bases. V dropped 4 bases and J dropped 7; count of bases not matched to a gene: 2. Per germline, CDR1 KGHDR and CDR2 SFDVKD. This CDR3 is 13 amino acids long. The CDR3, as DNA: TGTGCCACCAGTGACGGACAGGGGGGTGGCTACACCCTC. It encodes CATSDGQGGGYTL.

The chain has TRBV5-1 and TRBJ2-2; TRBD1 or TRBD2 may be the D gene (5 bases each). The V gene's germline CDR1 is SGHRS and CDR2 YFSETQ. The CDR3 is 14 amino acids. The V gene lost 3 bases and the J gene lost 7 bases, with 13 bases spanning the gap. The CDR3 bases are TGCGCCAGCAGCTATGGGACCGATGGCGGGGAGCTGTTTTTT. Its translation: CASSYGTDGGELFF.

This sequence joins TRBV6-1 and TRBJ1-3; 10 bases are shared with TRBD1. Trimming took 1 base from V and 1 from J; bases not matched to a gene: 4. The length of the CDR3 is 17 residues. The V gene's germline CDR1 is MNHNS and CDR2 SASEGT. DNA for the CDR3: TGTGCCAGCAGTGAAGGGGACAGGGGAGCTTCTGGAAACACCATATATTTT. Translating gives CASSEGDRGASGNTIYF.

The rearrangement joins TRBV7-3 to TRBJ2-7; D gene ambiguous. CDR1 SGHTA and CDR2 FQGTGA come from the germline V gene. The length of the CDR3 is 14 residues. V shed 1 base and J shed 2 bases, with 9 bases lying between them. DNA of the CDR3: TGTGCCAGCAGCTTAAATCCTGGCCCCTACGAGCAGTACTTC. Encoded protein: CASSLNPGPYEQYF.

This clonotype came up many times. The chain recombines TRBV29-1 with TRBJ2-2; D might be TRBD1 or TRBD2, each matching 5 bases. This CDR3 is built from 15 residues. Per germline, CDR1 SQVTM and CDR2 ANQGSEA. The germline V and J ends were trimmed by 0 bases and 3 bases, with 11 bases remaining between them. The CDR3 DNA sequence: TGCAGCGTTGAAGAAGGGACCCGAGACACCGGGGAGCTGTTTTTT. This sequence encodes CSVEEGTRDTGELFF.

This clonotype has at least ten counts. The chain is built from TRBV19 and TRBJ1-5; 8 bases align to TRBD1. The CDR3 consists of 15 residues. CDR1 and CDR2 from the germline V gene are LNHDA and SQIVND (reference sequence). The V gene end was trimmed by 5 bases and the J gene end by 5 bases; junction bases not matched to a gene: 8. The CDR3 nucleotides are TGTGCCAGTAGTCCAAGATCAGGGGGCGATCAGCCCCAGCATTTT. Amino acid sequence: CASSPRSGGDQPQHF.

In this sample, this clonotype turned up many times. V is TRBV5-4 and J is TRBJ2-7; possibly TRBD2 for D (6 bases). The CDR3 is made up of 13 amino acids. The germline CDR1 and CDR2 sequences are SGHNT and YYREEE (reference sequence). With 1 base removed from V and 5 bases from J, the gap between germline ends came to 10 bases. CDR3 DNA sequence: TGTGCCAGCAGCTTGCTCGGGAGCAACGAGCAGTACTTC. Encoded protein: CASSLLGSNEQYF.

This chain uses TRBV18 with TRBJ2-1; 8 positions match TRBD2. The J segment lost 1 base and the V segment lost 2 bases, leaving 4 bases of the junction unmatched. Germline loops: CDR1 KGHSH, CDR2 LQKENI. This CDR3 is 16 amino acids long. The CDR3 loop is CASSPMASGSYNEQFF. CDR3 sequence (DNA): TGTGCCAGCTCACCAATGGCTAGCGGGTCCTACAATGAGCAGTTCTTC. Full variable domain (missing parts from reference TRBV18 and TRBJ2-1): NAGVMQNPRHLVRRRGQEARLRCSPMKGHSHVYWYRQLPEEGLKFMVYLQKENIIDESGMPKERFSAEFPKEGPSILRIQQVVRGDSAAYFCASSPMASGSYNEQFFGPGTRLTVL.

This sequence joins TRBV27 and TRBJ2-7, with D unclear. CDR1 is MNHEY and CDR2 is SMNVEV in the germline V gene (reference sequence). The V and J ends lost 6 bases and 2 bases respectively, with 14 bases between them. The CDR3 totals 14 residues. CDR3 sequence (DNA): TGTGCCAGCAGCCCCGTGGGGTTAACCTACGAGCAGTACTTC. Amino acids: CASSPVGLTYEQYF.

By share of the sample, this clonotype is medium-sized. V gene TRBV7-9 combines with J gene TRBJ2-7; a weak D match, TRBD1 (8 bases). CDR1 SEHNR and CDR2 FQNEAQ come from the germline V gene (reference sequence). The CDR3 covers 14 residues. V was cut by 5 bases and J by 5 bases, with 16 bases left in between. The CDR3 spells CASSIRTGRDEQYF. The CDR3 DNA sequence: TGTGCCAGCAGCATTAGGACAGGGAGGGACGAGCAGTACTTC.

This clonotype was seen at least ten times. The genes are TRBV6-4 and TRBJ2-1; D gene unclear. The germline gives CDR1 MRHNA, CDR2 SNTAGT. The V end lost 8 bases, the J end lost 3 bases, and 8 bases lay between the germline ends. The CDR3 has 12 residues. The CDR3 DNA reads TGTGCCAGCTCGGCAGGCTACAATGAGCAGTTCTTC. This translates into CASSAGYNEQFF.

The chain links TRBV19 to TRBJ1-2; the match to TRBD1 covers 7 bases. V lost 7 bases and J lost 5; bases outside the gene matches: 10. The germline CDR1 and CDR2 sequences are LNHDA and SQIVND (reference sequence). This CDR3 has 14 residues. The CDR3 DNA reads TGTGCCAGTAAGGACAGGTTTTCGGGATATGGCTACACCTTC. Translation gives CASKDRFSGYGYTF.

The J gene is TRBJ1-2, the V gene TRBV6-1; D gene unclear. This CDR3 contains 13 residues. Looked up from germline, CDR1 is MNHNS and CDR2 is SASEGT. V was trimmed by 3 bases and J by 5 bases, leaving 10 bases between them. The CDR3 reads CASSDPGRYGYTF. CDR3 bases: TGTGCCAGCAGTGACCCCGGACGGTATGGCTACACCTTC.

This clonotype was picked up many times. The chain uses TRBV7-9 and TRBJ2-1; D remains ambiguous. V dropped 5 bases and J dropped 5 bases, with 13 bases sitting between them. CDR1 and CDR2 (germline): SEHNR, FQNEAQ (reference sequence). The CDR3 is made up of 14 amino acids. The CDR3 DNA is TGTGCCAGCAGCCCACGCTTGAGCCACAATGAGCAGTTCTTC. This gives the protein CASSPRLSHNEQFF.

V usage is TRBV12-3 or TRBV12-4 and J usage is TRBJ2-2; D gene uncertain. The CDR3 sequence is 11 residues long. Trimming left V 7 bases short and J 6 bases short, with 6 bases between. CDR3 bases: TGTGCCAGCATTCTAGCCGGGGAGCTGTTTTTT. This codes for CASILAGELFF.

Comments on this clonotype: This probably arose from a read error, given a far larger clone one base away. The gene calls are TRBV13 and TRBJ1-2; a possible D gene is TRBD1 (5 bases). Trimming left V 10 bases short and J 6 bases short, with 15 bases between. CDR1 PRHDT and CDR2 FYEKMQ come from the germline V gene (reference sequence). This CDR3 comprises 12 residues. CDR3 nucleotides: TGTGCCATCAGTGAACGGGGGAATGGCTACACCTTC. This translates into CAISERGNGYTF.

V gene TRBV9 combines with J gene TRBJ1-5; no reliable D call. The CDR3 length is 14 residues. The germline gives CDR1 SGDLS, CDR2 YYNGEE. V was cut by 3 bases and J by 7 bases, with 14 bases left in between. The CDR3 sequence: CASSASTGPQPQHF. As DNA, the CDR3 is TGTGCCAGCAGCGCCTCCACCGGTCCCCAGCCCCAGCATTTT.

Note on this clonotype: A single base is all that separates this from a far larger clone, so a read error is likely. The V gene is TRBV6-8, the J gene TRBJ2-1; 8 positions match TRBD2. This CDR3 is 17 amino acids long. Germline CDR1 reads MNHGY; CDR2 reads SAAAGT. The CDR3 DNA follows: TGTGCCATCAGTTCTTCCTGGACTAGCCCCCAGGCGGGGGAGCAGTTCTTC. This encodes CAISSSWTSPQAGEQFF.